These 28 T cell receptor beta chains were sequenced from one sample in a study of type 1 regulatory T cells. The antigens for these receptors are not known. MiXCR, run by TCRdb on the reads, gives a single entry per CDR3 protein. Altogether approximately 43,000 distinct CDR3 sequences are present, more than 10% being singletons, with the ten largest covering 8%. Sample: cultured non-Tr1 T cells, either the whole culture or a sorted T cell fraction (not recorded which). The source is a human donor in good health.

The sample holds a few counts of this clonotype. The chain is built from TRBV29-1 and TRBJ1-2; D remains ambiguous. This CDR3 is 12 amino acids long. Per the germline V gene, CDR1 is SQVTM and CDR2 is ANQGSEA. The V end was cut by 7 bases, the J end by 6 bases, with 15 bases between. The CDR3 spells CSADGIDDGYTF. The DNA for the CDR3 is TGCAGCGCCGACGGCATAGACGATGGCTACACCTTC.

The chain combines TRBV7-2 with TRBJ2-2, with unresolved D. The germline CDR1 and CDR2 sequences are SGHTA and FQGNSA. CDR3 length equals 15 residues. Between the trimmed V and J ends, which lost 2 bases and 8 bases, there was a span of 15 bases. CDR3 DNA sequence: TGTGCCAGCAGCTTAATATGGACGGCTCAAGGGGAGCTGTTTTTT. This translates into CASSLIWTAQGELFF.

As to this clonotype: Possible read error: a much larger clone is one base away. The J gene is TRBJ2-2, the V gene TRBV5-5, with 8 bases aligning to TRBD1. This CDR3 is 17 amino acids long. After removal of 2 bases from V and 7 bases from J, the junction contained 13 bases not matched to a gene. In germline, CDR1 is SGHKS, CDR2 YYEKEE (reference sequence). CDR3 loop: CASSFVRAGGIYGELFF. CDR3 DNA sequence: TGTGCCAGCAGCTTCGTTAGGGCAGGGGGCATCTACGGGGAGCTGTTTTTT.

At least ten counts were recorded for this clonotype. The J gene is TRBJ1-1, the V gene TRBV2; no reliable D call. V was cut by 4 bases and J by 5 bases, with 14 bases left in between. In germline, CDR1 is SNHLY, CDR2 FYNNEI. The CDR3 is 14 residues long. The CDR3 protein is CASSVPIPTTEAFF. For the CDR3, the DNA is TGTGCCAGCAGTGTACCCATTCCGACGACTGAAGCTTTCTTT.

In its sample, this clonotype was seen many times. V is TRBV7-2 and J is TRBJ2-7, with 10 bases matching TRBD2. V lost 5 bases to trimming and J lost 7 bases; unmatched junction nucleotides: 11. Germline CDR1 is SGHTA and CDR2 is FQGNSA. CDR3 length: 15 amino acids. The CDR3 sequence is CASSQQTSGLGEQYF. CDR3 nucleotide sequence: TGTGCCAGCAGCCAACAGACTAGCGGGTTGGGTGAGCAGTACTTC. Variable domain in full (rest from reference TRBV7-2 and TRBJ2-7): GAGVSQSPSNKVTEKGKDVELRCDPISGHTALYWYRQSLGQGLEFLIYFQGNSAPDKSGLPSDRFSAERTGGSVSTLTIQRTQQEDSAVYLCASSQQTSGLGEQYFGPGTRLTVT.

This clonotype was observed many times. The chain is built from TRBV27 and TRBJ2-3; 13 positions match TRBD2. The CDR3 is 19 amino acids. Germline V gene sequence: CDR1 MNHEY, CDR2 SMNVEV (reference sequence). With V trimmed by 10 bases and J by 0 bases, 16 bases remained unmatched. The CDR3 region is CATRRRLAGGTASTDTQYF. CDR3 coding DNA: TGTGCCACCAGGAGGAGACTAGCGGGAGGAACCGCTAGCACAGATACGCAGTATTTT.

This clonotype was observed at least ten times. The chain has TRBV5-1 and TRBJ2-2; TRBD1 matches at 8 bases. The junction had 1 base not matched to a gene; V was cut back by 3 bases and J by 0 bases. The CDR3 loop spans 15 amino acids. CDR1 is SGHRS, CDR2 YFSETQ, per germline. The CDR3 here is CASSWGQANTGELFF. CDR3 coding DNA: TGCGCCAGCAGCTGGGGACAGGCGAACACCGGGGAGCTGTTTTTT.

The V call is TRBV7-2, the J call TRBJ1-1; D perhaps matches TRBD1 (6 bases). This CDR3 region has 14 residues. Germline values: CDR1 SGHTA, CDR2 FQGNSA. With 6 bases removed from V and 0 bases from J, the gap between germline ends came to 11 bases. In nucleotides, the CDR3 is TGTGCCAGCAGAATAGGGGGAATGAACACTGAAGCTTTCTTT. Its translation is CASRIGGMNTEAFF.

This clonotype came up a few times. The V call is TRBV5-1, the J call TRBJ2-3, with TRBD1 identical over 12 bases. V gave up 7 bases and J gave up 0 bases; unmatched junction bases: 6. The CDR3 covers 16 residues. Germline CDR1 reads SGHRS; CDR2 reads YFSETQ. The CDR3 sequence: CASRPGQGASTDTQYF. CDR3 coding DNA: TGCGCCAGCCGCCCGGGACAGGGGGCCAGCACAGATACGCAGTATTTT.

The gene calls are TRBV7-2 and TRBJ2-5; 9 nucleotides agree with TRBD2. Germline-derived CDR1 and CDR2 are SGHTA and FQGNSA. V lost 2 bases to trimming and J lost 1 base; unmatched junction nucleotides: 5. The CDR3 loop spans 16 amino acids. CDR3 nucleotides: TGTGCCAGCAGCTTACGGCGACTAGCGGCCCAAGAGACCCAGTACTTC. Its translation is CASSLRRLAAQETQYF.

This rearrangement joins TRBV20-1 to TRBJ2-1, with TRBD1 matching over 9 bases. The CDR3 consists of 16 residues. V gave up 6 bases and J gave up 3 bases; unmatched junction bases: 12. CDR1 and CDR2 from the germline V gene are DFQATT and SNEGSKA (reference sequence). The CDR3 here is CSAQTPGQGFYNEQFF. In DNA form, the CDR3 reads TGCAGTGCGCAAACCCCGGGACAGGGTTTCTACAATGAGCAGTTCTTC.

In its sample, this clonotype was seen many times. V is TRBV6-5 and J is TRBJ2-7; 8 nucleotides agree with TRBD2. The V gene end was trimmed by 5 bases and the J gene end by 0 bases; junction bases not matched to a gene: 6. Germline V gene lookup returns CDR1 MNHEY and CDR2 SVGAGI. This CDR3 comprises 15 residues. CDR3 sequence reads: CASSAPGGSSYEQYF. In DNA form, the CDR3 reads TGTGCCAGCAGTGCACCGGGAGGGAGCTCCTACGAGCAGTACTTC.

This clonotype has ten or more counts. CDR3 DNA sequence: TGTGCCAGCAGGCAAGGGGGCAAAACTGAAGCTTTCTTT. It encodes CASRQGGKTEAFF. This rearrangement joins TRBV27 to TRBJ1-1, with 7 bases fitting TRBD1. The CDR3 runs 13 residues. Germline lookup yields CDR1 MNHEY and CDR2 SMNVEV (reference sequence). After removal of 6 bases from V and 5 bases from J, the junction contained 6 bases not matched to a gene.

This clonotype was counted ten times or more. The chain uses TRBV7-8 and TRBJ2-7, with D maybe TRBD1 (5 bases). The CDR3 contains 16 residues. The germline gives CDR1 SGHVS, CDR2 FQNEAQ. V was clipped by 5 bases and J by 0 bases, with 17 bases between them. The CDR3 loop is CASSPAGHTSSYEQYF. The CDR3 DNA sequence: TGTGCCAGCAGCCCCGCCGGACATACGAGCTCCTACGAGCAGTACTTC.

This clonotype came up a few times. The rearrangement uses TRBV6-1 and TRBJ1-1; D possibly corresponds to TRBD1 (5 bases). The CDR3 is made up of 16 amino acids. The ends were cut back, 8 bases at V and 0 bases at J, with 19 bases in the middle. Germline V gene lookup returns CDR1 MNHNS and CDR2 SASEGT. CDR3 region: CASLPFMRGLNTEAFF. The CDR3 DNA follows: TGTGCCAGCTTACCCTTCATGCGGGGCCTGAACACTGAAGCTTTCTTT.

Details on this clonotype: This may arise from a read error, as a much more abundant clone is one base away. The rearrangement links TRBV18 to TRBJ2-2; 9 bases are shared with TRBD2. Losses at the gene ends were 3 bases for V and 0 bases for J; bases not matched to a gene: 8. Germline loops: CDR1 KGHSH, CDR2 LQKENI. The CDR3 loop spans 18 amino acids. The CDR3: CASSPRRGGFANTGELFF. The CDR3 DNA is TGTGCCAGCTCACCGCGGCGGGGGGGATTCGCGAACACCGGGGAGCTGTTTTTT.

This clonotype was seen a handful of times. V gene TRBV7-9 combines with J gene TRBJ2-1; D not resolved. CDR3 length equals 15 residues. Trimming took 5 bases from V and 0 from J, leaving 11 bases between them. Germline assignment: CDR1 SEHNR and CDR2 FQNEAQ (reference sequence). The chain's CDR3 is CASSRPESSYNEQFF. The CDR3 bases are TGTGCCAGCAGCCGTCCAGAGAGCTCCTACAATGAGCAGTTCTTC.

This clonotype was observed many times. The chain has TRBV27 and TRBJ2-6; 8 bases match TRBD1. Germline V lookup: CDR1 MNHEY, CDR2 SMNVEV (reference sequence). V dropped 2 bases and J dropped 0; count of bases not matched to a gene: 3. CDR3 length equals 17 residues. This chain's CDR3 is CASSLKGQASGANVLTF. Here the CDR3 DNA reads TGTGCCAGCAGTTTAAAGGGACAGGCCTCTGGGGCCAACGTCCTGACTTTC.

The chain combines TRBV20-1 with TRBJ1-4; 7 nucleotides agree with TRBD1. CDR3 size: 14 residues. Germline V gene lookup returns CDR1 DFQATT and CDR2 SNEGSKA (reference sequence). Trimming at V came to 0 bases and at J to 8 bases, leaving 6 bases not matched to a gene. The CDR3 loop reads CSARETTTGEKLFF. For the CDR3, the DNA is TGCAGTGCTAGAGAAACAACGACAGGGGAAAAACTGTTTTTT.

The chain couples TRBV7-2 to TRBJ2-1; D is perhaps TRBD2 (6 bases). CDR1 and CDR2 from the germline V gene are SGHTA and FQGNSA. This CDR3 region has 14 residues. The ends were cut back, 4 bases at V and 11 bases at J, with 18 bases in the middle. The CDR3 DNA sequence: TGTGCCAGCAGCTCAGGCGGGGCTGGGAATAAGCAGTTCTTC. The encoded protein is CASSSGGAGNKQFF.

In this sample, this clonotype turned up many times. The chain uses TRBV3-1 and TRBJ1-4; D unresolved. This CDR3 is built from 14 residues. Germline V gene data show CDR1 as LGHDT and CDR2 as YNNKEL (reference sequence). V was clipped by 4 bases and J by 10 bases, with 16 bases between them. The CDR3 here is CASSPGIGVGKLFF. CDR3 DNA: TGTGCCAGCAGCCCAGGCATAGGAGTCGGAAAACTGTTTTTT. The entire variable domain, with the rest obtained from reference TRBV3-1 and TRBJ1-4, is as follows: DTAVSQTPKYLVTQMGNDKSIKCEQNLGHDTMYWYKQDSKKFLKIMFSYNNKELIINETVPNRFSPKSPDKAHLNLHINSLELGDSAVYFCASSPGIGVGKLFFGSGTQLSVL.

The sample holds a few counts of this clonotype. V is TRBV5-6 and J is TRBJ1-2, with D uncertain. There are 14 residues in the CDR3. Trimming stripped 4 bases from V and 5 bases from J, with 15 bases between. Germline V gene lookup returns CDR1 SGHDT and CDR2 YYEEEE. The CDR3 DNA sequence: TGTGCCAGCAGCCAGTCCCGGAGAGAATATGGCTACACCTTC. This encodes CASSQSRREYGYTF.

Many counts were recorded for this clonotype. The chain joins TRBV18 to TRBJ1-1; 7 bases line up with TRBD1. Germline V gene sequence: CDR1 KGHSH, CDR2 LQKENI. This CDR3 contains 13 residues. Losses at the gene ends were 8 bases for V and 1 base for J; bases not matched to a gene: 4. The CDR3 here is CASAGTANTEAFF. CDR3 DNA: TGTGCCAGCGCCGGGACAGCGAACACTGAAGCTTTCTTT. The full variable domain, in which reference TRBV18 and TRBJ1-1 provide the parts outside the CDR3, is NAGVMQNPRHLVRRRGQEARLRCSPMKGHSHVYWYRQLPEEGLKFMVYLQKENIIDESGMPKERFSAEFPKEGPSILRIQQVVRGDSAAYFCASAGTANTEAFFGQGTRLTVV.

This clonotype was found many times. The V gene is TRBV28, the J gene TRBJ1-1; D gene unclear. Trimming removed 2 bases from V and 1 base from J, with 11 bases in between. Germline CDR1 and CDR2: MDHEN and SYDVKM. There are 15 residues in the CDR3. CDR3 sequence: CASSLLGRENTEAFF. The CDR3 nucleotides read TGTGCCAGCAGTTTACTTGGACGAGAGAACACTGAAGCTTTCTTT.

The CDR3 region is CASSRNNQPQHF. The CDR3 DNA reads TGTGCCAGCTCACGCAACAATCAGCCCCAGCATTTT. The chain carries TRBV18 and TRBJ1-5; D is ambiguous. The CDR3 consists of 12 residues. Trimming took 4 bases from V and 3 from J, leaving 4 bases between them. Germline lookup yields CDR1 KGHSH and CDR2 LQKENI.

The sample holds many counts of this clonotype. This rearrangement joins TRBV5-4 to TRBJ2-1, with D uncertain. There are 15 residues in the CDR3. The V and J ends lost 3 bases and 0 bases respectively, with 10 bases between them. The germline CDR1 and CDR2 sequences are SGHNT and YYREEE (reference sequence). CDR3 in amino acids: CASSSDPSSYNEQFF. DNA for the CDR3: TGTGCCAGCAGCTCGGACCCGAGCTCCTACAATGAGCAGTTCTTC.

About this clonotype: Lacking the conserved final phenylalanine or tryptophan, this CDR3 likely reflects a read error. Here the CDR3 DNA reads TGCAGCGTTGTAGGGGACGGTCAGCCCCAGCATTAT. This encodes CSVVGDGQPQHY. The chain couples TRBV29-1 to TRBJ1-5, with a possible D match to TRBD1 (5 bases). This CDR3 has 12 residues. Trimming shortened V by 4 bases and J by 6 bases, and 10 bases separated the two germline ends. Germline V lookup: CDR1 SQVTM, CDR2 ANQGSEA.

This clonotype was observed at least ten times. The chain employs TRBV12-3 or TRBV12-4 and TRBJ2-3; 9 bases fit TRBD1. The CDR3 runs to 14 residues. V lost 1 base to trimming and J lost 6 bases; unmatched junction nucleotides: 2. CDR3 sequence (DNA): TGTGCCAGCAGTTTAGGGACAGGGGACGATACGCAGTATTTT. Amino acid sequence: CASSLGTGDDTQYF.